A selection of T cell receptor beta chains follows, all from one sample in a study of glioma-infiltrating T cells. Each CDR3 protein gets one entry after TCRdb re-called the multiplex PCR reads with MiXCR. The top ten clones hold around 7% of a sample with tens of thousands of distinct CDR3 sequences, 23% of them seen once. Source material: glioma tissue, nonneoplastic brain tissue, or PBMCs (not recorded which). All receptors come from a human donor with low-grade glioma or glioblastoma, undergoing nonglioma brain surgery, or in good health (not recorded which). CDR3s include the opening cysteine and the closing phenylalanine or tryptophan. The D gene is left open where the match is weak. Not all rows give a size; the values are once, few, many and, for expanded clones, a class.

cdr3_nt,cdr3_aa,v_call,j_call,cdr3_length,d_call,clone_size
TGTGCCAGCAGTGAATTGGGACAAGGAACTGAAGCTTTCTTT,CASSELGQGTEAFF,TRBV2,TRBJ1-1,14,NA,many
TGTGCCAGCAGGCCGAGGTTAGAGGGCACTGAAGCTTTCTTT,CASRPRLEGTEAFF,TRBV6-1,TRBJ1-1,14,NA,many
TGTGCCAGCAGTCAGGACAGGGGGGAGTTCTTC,CASSQDRGEFF,TRBV2,TRBJ2-1,11,TRBD1,many
TGTGCCAGCAGTGACTCTTCTAGCGGGAGCACAGATACGCAGTATTTT,CASSDSSSGSTDTQYF,TRBV6-4,TRBJ2-3,16,TRBD2,many
TGTGCCAGCTCGTGGCGGACGAACACCGGGGAGCTGTTTTTT,CASSWRTNTGELFF,TRBV12-3/TRBV12-4,TRBJ2-2,14,NA,many
TGTGCCAGCCAAATCATGGGGACAGCCGCGGAGCAGTTCTTC,CASQIMGTAAEQFF,TRBV25-1,TRBJ2-1,14,TRBD1,many
TGTGCCAGCAGTGACAGCGGGGGGGCGAGGAATGAGCAGTTCTTC,CASSDSGGARNEQFF,TRBV25-1,TRBJ2-1,15,TRBD2,many
TGCGCCAGCAGCCCGGGACAGGGGCCAAGCTATGAGCAGTTCTTC,CASSPGQGPSYEQFF,TRBV5-1,TRBJ2-1,15,TRBD1,NA
TGTGCCAGCACCTCCCCGGGGGGCTACGAGCAGTACTTC,CASTSPGGYEQYF,TRBV6-1,TRBJ2-7,13,TRBD2,many
TGTGCCAGCAGCTACACTAGCGGGAGCACAGATACGCAGTATTTT,CASSYTSGSTDTQYF,TRBV7-7,TRBJ2-3,15,TRBD2,many
TGTGCCAGCAGTTATTACGCACGTCGGACAAATCAGCCCCAGCATTTT,CASSYYARRTNQPQHF,TRBV12-3/TRBV12-4,TRBJ1-5,16,NA,NA
TGTGCCAGCAGTGGACCAGTCGGACTAGTAACTGAAGCTTTCTTT,CASSGPVGLVTEAFF,TRBV2,TRBJ1-1,15,NA,NA
TGTGCCAGCAGCCTTCTGACAGTCCGTTGGGAGACCCAGTGCTTC,CASSLLTVRWETQCF,TRBV3-1,TRBJ2-5,15,NA,NA
TGTGCCAGCAGCCCGGGGTGGCAGGGGAGGGGCTACACCTTC,CASSPGWQGRGYTF,TRBV9,TRBJ1-2,14,NA,NA
TGTGCCAGCAGTGTTGAACAGGGGCCCCACTATGGCTACACCTTC,CASSVEQGPHYGYTF,TRBV6-1,TRBJ1-2,15,TRBD1,NA
TGTGCCAGCAGTATAACACCTCGGGACACCCTATATTTT,CASSITPRDTLYF,TRBV6-1,TRBJ1-3,13,NA,many
TGCAGTGCTAAAGGGACTAGCGGGAGGCCCTACGAGCAGTACTTC,CSAKGTSGRPYEQYF,TRBV20-1,TRBJ2-7,15,TRBD2,many
TGTGCCAGCAGTTTAGCGACAGGGGTGATAGGTGAGCAGTTCTTC,CASSLATGVIGEQFF,TRBV28,TRBJ2-1,15,TRBD1,NA
TGTGCCAGTAGTACCATCTCGACAGGGAGCGATGAGCAGTTCTTC,CASSTISTGSDEQFF,TRBV19,TRBJ2-1,15,TRBD1,few
TGTGCCATCAGTGATAGAGGGGGGTGGACTGAAGCTTTCTTT,CAISDRGGWTEAFF,TRBV10-3,TRBJ1-1,14,NA,many
TGTGCCAGCAGAATGCCGGGACAGGGTATCAAGGGCCACGAGCAGTACTTC,CASRMPGQGIKGHEQYF,TRBV2,TRBJ2-7,17,TRBD1,many
TGTGCCTCAAAAGGACTACTTAGCACAGATACGCAGTATTTT,CASKGLLSTDTQYF,TRBV7-9,TRBJ2-3,14,NA,many
TGTGCCAGCAGAGGAGGCGGCTGGGGAAACATTCAGTACTTC,CASRGGGWGNIQYF,TRBV6-1,TRBJ2-4,14,NA,many
TGTGCCAGCCGCTGGCGGGAGGCCCCATTAACCTCCTACGAGCAGTACTTC,CASRWREAPLTSYEQYF,TRBV2,TRBJ2-7,17,TRBD2,few
TGTGCCAGCAGCGAAGGGACGGCATATAATTCACCCCTCCACTTT,CASSEGTAYNSPLHF,TRBV3-1,TRBJ1-6,15,NA,many
TGTGCCAGCTCACCCTCCCCGCCGGGCGTAGGAAACACCATATATTTT,CASSPSPPGVGNTIYF,TRBV18,TRBJ1-3,16,NA,few
TGTGCCAGCTCACGATTGACGGGAAGCTCCTACGAGCAGCACTTC,CASSRLTGSSYEQHF,TRBV18,TRBJ2-7,15,NA,NA
TGTGCCAGCTCACCACGGGTCGTAAACTATGGCTACACCTTC,CASSPRVVNYGYTF,TRBV18,TRBJ1-2,14,NA,NA
TGCGCCAGCAGCGGGACAGGGAACGCAACCCTCCACTTT,CASSGTGNATLHF,TRBV25-1,TRBJ1-6,13,TRBD1,NA
TGTGCCAGCAGTTTATTCCCCGGGGAGGGCACTGAAGCTTTCTTT,CASSLFPGEGTEAFF,TRBV27,TRBJ1-1,15,NA,many
TGTGCCAGCAGCTTAGCGTTAGCGGGAGGGACTGGTGGTACGCAGTATTTT,CASSLALAGGTGGTQYF,TRBV7-8,TRBJ2-3,17,TRBD2,many
TGCAGTGCTAGAGCCTTTCGGGGGGACCACGAGCAGTACTTC,CSARAFRGDHEQYF,TRBV20-1,TRBJ2-7,14,TRBD2,many
TGTGCCAGCAGAACCCGGACAGGGGGCGGCTACACCTTC,CASRTRTGGGYTF,TRBV6-1,TRBJ1-2,13,TRBD1,NA
TGCAGTGCTAGAGATGCCGACAGGGGATTCGGTCAGCCCCAGCATTTT,CSARDADRGFGQPQHF,TRBV20-1,TRBJ1-5,16,TRBD1,many
TGTGCCAGCAGCCAAGCCCTGGGGGGGGAAGATACGCAGTATTTT,CASSQALGGEDTQYF,TRBV3-1,TRBJ2-3,15,TRBD2,many
TGTGCCAGCAGTGAAGCGACTACGGATCCCTACGAGCAGTACTTC,CASSEATTDPYEQYF,TRBV2,TRBJ2-7,15,NA,many
TGTGCCAGCAGCGTCGTTAGCGGGGGAACGGGAGATGAGCAGTTCTTC,CASSVVSGGTGDEQFF,TRBV3-1,TRBJ2-1,16,TRBD2,few
TGCAGTGCTGAGGCTAGCGGCACAGATACGCAGTATTTT,CSAEASGTDTQYF,TRBV20-1,TRBJ2-3,13,NA,many
TGTGCCAGTAGTATTTGGGCGATGAACACTGAAGCTTTCTTT,CASSIWAMNTEAFF,TRBV19,TRBJ1-1,14,NA,many
TGTGCCAGCTCACCAAGGATTAGCGGGGCGGTTGAGCAGTTCTTC,CASSPRISGAVEQFF,TRBV18,TRBJ2-1,15,TRBD2,many
TGCGCCAGCAGCCAAGATCGATGGGGCGCGGGCACAGATACGCAGTATTTT,CASSQDRWGAGTDTQYF,TRBV4-1,TRBJ2-3,17,NA,many
TGCAGTGCTATTCGGGGGGGACTCCAAGAGACCCAGTACTTC,CSAIRGGLQETQYF,TRBV20-1,TRBJ2-5,14,TRBD2,many
TGCAGTGCTCCGACAATCGGCTATGGCTACACCTTC,CSAPTIGYGYTF,TRBV20-1,TRBJ1-2,12,NA,many
TGCGCCAGCAGTGAGATAGCGGGAGTATCTTACAATGAGCAGTTCTTC,CASSEIAGVSYNEQFF,TRBV5-1,TRBJ2-1,16,TRBD2,many
NA,CASSFGRGNTEASF,TRBV6-5,TRBJ1-1,14,NA,NA
TGTGCCAGTAGTGGCGGGGCCCGATACGGAAATGAGCAGTTCTTC,CASSGGARYGNEQFF,TRBV19,TRBJ2-1,15,NA,NA
TGTGCCAGCAGCGTTGCTAGCGGAGGCTCTGGGGCCAACGTCCTGACTTTC,CASSVASGGSGANVLTF,TRBV9,TRBJ2-6,17,TRBD2,few
TGTGCCAGCAGCCCCACCGGGACAGCTGGAAACACCATATATTTT,CASSPTGTAGNTIYF,TRBV4-2,TRBJ1-3,15,TRBD1,many
TGCAGTGCTGCCGGGACTAGCACCGGACGGGGCAACCGGGGGTCCTACAATGAGCAGTTCTTC,CSAAGTSTGRGNRGSYNEQFF,TRBV20-1,TRBJ2-1,21,TRBD2,NA
TGTGCCTGGAGTGTAAATTCGGGTCGTCAGCCCCAGCATTTT,CAWSVNSGRQPQHF,TRBV30,TRBJ1-5,14,NA,few
TGTGCCAGCAGTGAAAGTTTATACAACGAGCAGTACTTC,CASSESLYNEQYF,TRBV2,TRBJ2-7,13,NA,NA
TGTGCCAGCAGGCACGGGGCAGGGGGTCTGTTTTTT,CASRHGAGGLFF,TRBV12-3/TRBV12-4,TRBJ1-4,12,TRBD1,many